This is a list of T cell receptor beta chains from one sample in a study of shared clonotypes between healthy human individuals. Clones were read by immunoSEQ multiplex PCR, and TCRdb kept only the in-frame ones, dropping some. The sample has about 580,000 clones; roughly 98% are singletons. Source material: naive CD8+ T cells sorted from blood. These receptors originate from a man between 25 and 39 years old in good health. Both conserved end residues are part of each CDR3. The D gene is left open where the match is weak. Some rows mark clone size as missing; the rest say once, few, many or name a class of expanded clone.

j_call | clone_size | d_call | v_call | cdr3_nt | cdr3_aa
TRBJ2-7 | NA | NA | TRBV29-1 | TGCAGCGTTTACCAGACAGAATACGAGCAGTACTTC | CSVYQTEYEQYF
TRBJ2-1 | NA | NA | TRBV7-3 | TGTGCCAGCAGCCCCAACGGGGAGGACAATGAGCAGTTCTTC | CASSPNGEDNEQFF
TRBJ1-2 | NA | TRBD1 | TRBV9 | TGTGCCAGCAGCGCCGACAGGGCGGGGAACTATGGCTACACCTTC | CASSADRAGNYGYTF
TRBJ2-7 | NA | NA | TRBV18 | TGTGCCAGCTCAAAGACACCGGGGGAGCAGTACTTC | CASSKTPGEQYF
TRBJ2-5 | NA | TRBD2 | TRBV13 | TGTGCCAGCAGCCCACGGACTAGCGGAAACCTTCAAGAGACCCAGTACTTC | CASSPRTSGNLQETQYF
TRBJ2-7 | NA | TRBD1 | TRBV6-1 | TGTGCCAGCAGCCCGGGACAGGGGGCCTACGAGCAGTACTTC | CASSPGQGAYEQYF
TRBJ2-7 | NA | NA | TRBV27 | TGTGCCAGCAGCCCTGGGTCCATCTCCTACGAGCAGTACTTC | CASSPGSISYEQYF
TRBJ1-2 | NA | NA | TRBV15 | TGTGCCACCAGCAAGCATAGGGGTCCAGGAATAGACACCTTC | CATSKHRGPGIDTF
TRBJ1-5 | NA | NA | TRBV7-9 | TGTGCCAGCAGCTTAGCCGAAGGAAATAGCAATCAGCCCCAGCATTTT | CASSLAEGNSNQPQHF
TRBJ2-7 | NA | NA | TRBV7-2 | TGTGCCAGCAGCTTAGACTCAAGCACCTACGAGCAGTACTTC | CASSLDSSTYEQYF
TRBJ1-4 | NA | TRBD1 | TRBV5-1 | TGCGCCAGCAGCCCAACCGGGACAGATGAAAAACTGTTTTTT | CASSPTGTDEKLFF
TRBJ2-1 | NA | NA | TRBV12-2 | TGTGCAAGTCGCCCGCAGGGAGGAGCGGGAGTCCTGGGCATTTGCAATGAGCAGTTCTTC | CASRPQGGAGVLGICNEQFF
TRBJ2-7 | NA | TRBD1 | TRBV18 | TGTGCCAGCTCTGGGACAGGGGGCTCCTACGAGCAGTACTTC | CASSGTGGSYEQYF
TRBJ1-5 | NA | TRBD1 | TRBV30 | TGTGCCTGGTGGCGGGAACAGGGGTCCCCTTATAGCAATCAGCCCCAGCATTTT | CAWWREQGSPYSNQPQHF
TRBJ2-1 | NA | NA | TRBV7-6 | TGTGCCAGCGGAAATTCACCCAATGAGCAGTTCTTC | CASGNSPNEQFF
TRBJ2-3 | NA | NA | TRBV5-8 | TGTGCCAGCAGCTTAGGCGGGGCGACAGATACGCAGTATTTT | CASSLGGATDTQYF
TRBJ2-7 | once | NA | TRBV5-1 | TGCGCCAGCAGCTTGGGGGGGACAATAAGCGAGCAGTACTTC | CASSLGGTISEQYF
TRBJ1-2 | NA | NA | TRBV7-9 | TGTGCCAGCAGCTTACGCATCACGGGACTGAATGGCTACACCTTC | CASSLRITGLNGYTF
TRBJ2-7 | NA | NA | TRBV7-9 | TGTGCCAGCAGTCCGGGGCAGGCCCTCTACGAGCAGTACTTC | CASSPGQALYEQYF
TRBJ2-1 | NA | NA | TRBV10-2 | TGCGCCAGCCATGGAAGCTCCTACAATGAGCAGTTCTTC | CASHGSSYNEQFF
TRBJ1-5 | NA | NA | TRBV5-1 | TGCGCCAGCAGCTTGGATGGCAATCAGCCCCAGCATTTT | CASSLDGNQPQHF
TRBJ2-7 | once | NA | TRBV27 | TGTGCCAGCAGCTACTCCGGGACACCATCCTACGAGCAGTACTTC | CASSYSGTPSYEQYF
TRBJ2-5 | NA | NA | TRBV7-2 | TGTGCCAGCAGCTTAAATGTCGGCGGACTGGGGGAGACCCAGTACTTC | CASSLNVGGLGETQYF
TRBJ2-7 | NA | NA | TRBV2 | TGTGCCAGCAAGGTTAGGCGGAGCGGTGGATCCTACGAGCAGTACTTC | CASKVRRSGGSYEQYF
TRBJ2-5 | NA | NA | TRBV30 | TGTGCCTGGAGTGTACGTCGGACCCTTCCGGAGACCCAGTACTTC | CAWSVRRTLPETQYF
TRBJ2-5 | NA | NA | TRBV7-8 | TGTGCCAGCAGCTTAGAGATGCTAACTGGTGGAGAAGAGACCCAGTACTTC | CASSLEMLTGGEETQYF
TRBJ1-2 | few | NA | TRBV11-2 | TGTGCCAGCAGTTCCGCAGGAGGGTATGGCTACACCTTC | CASSSAGGYGYTF
TRBJ2-1 | few | NA | TRBV29-1 | TGCAGCGCCTCCTCGCGAGGGGAGCAGTTCTTC | CSASSRGEQFF
TRBJ1-1 | NA | NA | TRBV13 | TGTGCCAGCAGCCAACCGGGACACTTCCCCGAGGAAGCTTTCTTT | CASSQPGHFPEEAFF
TRBJ1-1 | NA | NA | TRBV27 | TGTGCCAGCAGTTTAGATGGGACTGAAGCTTTCTTT | CASSLDGTEAFF
TRBJ1-2 | NA | NA | TRBV19 | TGTGCCAGTGGCCACGTATTCTATGGCTACACCTTC | CASGHVFYGYTF
TRBJ1-1 | once | NA | TRBV6-1 | TGTGCCAGCCAGAGTGGCCTTAAGAACACTGAAGCTTTCTTT | CASQSGLKNTEAFF
TRBJ2-7 | once | NA | TRBV29-1 | TGCAGCGTTGAAGAAATGGGCCCCGAATACTACGAGCAGTACTTC | CSVEEMGPEYYEQYF
TRBJ1-1 | NA | NA | TRBV28 | TGTGCCAGCATGGACAGCAAGAACACTGAAGCTTTCTTT | CASMDSKNTEAFF
TRBJ1-2 | NA | NA | TRBV7-9 | TGTGCCAGCGGTCGACAGGAAATCTATGGCTACACCTTC | CASGRQEIYGYTF
TRBJ1-1 | NA | NA | TRBV7-9 | TGTGCCAGCAGCTTCGGGAACACTGAAGCTTTCTTT | CASSFGNTEAFF
TRBJ2-3 | once | TRBD2 | TRBV4-1 | TGCGCCAGCAGCCAGGGGCTAGCGGGAGATACGCAGTATTTT | CASSQGLAGDTQYF
TRBJ2-1 | NA | TRBD2 | TRBV4-3 | TGCGCCAGCAGCCATGACCGGACTAGCGGGAGGTTTAAGTTCTTC | CASSHDRTSGRFKFF
TRBJ2-7 | NA | NA | TRBV28 | TGTGCCACCAAACCCCTTAGCGGAGCCTACGAGCAGTACTTC | CATKPLSGAYEQYF
TRBJ2-1 | NA | NA | TRBV6-6 | TGTGCCAGCAGTTACGCCCAGGGATTGGGCAATGAGCAGTTCTTC | CASSYAQGLGNEQFF
TRBJ2-1 | NA | NA | TRBV29-1 | TGCAGCGTTGAAGACCCAGCGGGCGACAATGAGCAGTTCTTC | CSVEDPAGDNEQFF
TRBJ1-1 | NA | TRBD1 | TRBV11-2 | TGTGCCAGCAGCAAAAACGACAGGGGACACACTGAAGCTTTCTTT | CASSKNDRGHTEAFF
TRBJ2-3 | NA | NA | TRBV29-1 | TGCAGCGTCGGGTCCCAGTCCGATACGCAGTATTTT | CSVGSQSDTQYF
TRBJ2-2 | NA | TRBD2 | TRBV27 | TGTGCCAGCAGTAAGCCGGGACTAGCTGCCGGGGAGCTGTTTTTT | CASSKPGLAAGELFF
TRBJ1-5 | NA | NA | TRBV27 | TGTGCCAGCAGCAAACCGGGCCGAGGGCAGCCCCAGCATTTT | CASSKPGRGQPQHF
TRBJ2-3 | NA | TRBD2 | TRBV7-3 | TGTGCCAGCAGCTTGACTAGCGGGAGGGCAGATACGCAGTATTTT | CASSLTSGRADTQYF
TRBJ2-1 | NA | NA | TRBV5-8 | TGTGCCAGCAGCTTGTTATCCGTGAATGAGCAGTTCTTC | CASSLLSVNEQFF
TRBJ2-7 | NA | NA | TRBV6-5 | TGTGCCAGCAGTTACTCGGAAGGGGGATTCTACGAGCAGTACTTC | CASSYSEGGFYEQYF
TRBJ2-1 | NA | TRBD2 | TRBV19 | TGTGCCAGCTCAACCGTCGGACTAGCGTGGAGAGAGCAGTTCTTC | CASSTVGLAWREQFF
TRBJ2-1 | NA | NA | TRBV11-2 | TGTGCCAGCACCCCGGGGGCGAGCTCCTACAATGAGCAGTTCTTC | CASTPGASSYNEQFF
TRBJ1-1 | NA | TRBD1 | TRBV7-8 | TGTGCCAGCAGCCCGGACAGGACGACTGAAGCTTTCTTT | CASSPDRTTEAFF
TRBJ2-3 | NA | NA | TRBV2 | TGTGCCAGCAGTGTACCAATTGGCGGGGTCGGGAGCACAGATACGCAGTATTTT | CASSVPIGGVGSTDTQYF
TRBJ1-2 | NA | NA | TRBV7-9 | TGTGCCAGCAGCTCGACAGAAGTCTATGGCTACACCTTC | CASSSTEVYGYTF
TRBJ2-7 | NA | NA | TRBV29-1 | TGCAGCGTTGAAGGTAGGGACGGCCTCTACGAGCAGTACTTC | CSVEGRDGLYEQYF
TRBJ2-7 | NA | TRBD2 | TRBV29-1 | TGCAGCGTTGCCCCTTTACTAGCGGGAGCCCGCGAGCAGTACTTC | CSVAPLLAGAREQYF
TRBJ2-1 | NA | TRBD2 | TRBV7-2 | TGTGCCAGCAGCCCACCTATAGCGGGACCCCAACTAGATGAGCAGTTCTTC | CASSPPIAGPQLDEQFF
TRBJ2-7 | NA | TRBD1 | TRBV7-2 | TGTGCCAGCAGCTTTGACAGGGGAACCTACGAGCAGTACTTC | CASSFDRGTYEQYF